The present TCR beta chain was sequenced within a study of T cells after yellow fever vaccination. Study-wide results and limits: A weaker but faster secondary response was observed, peaking on day 5 versus 15. The bulk population could contribute abundant contaminating clonotypes to FACS-sorted repertoires. Boosting was followed by the reappearance of most primary-vaccination clones (around 96% CD4, 70% to 90% CD8).

Only a few counts were recorded for this clonotype. Antigen specificity is unknown. TCRdb recomputed calls from the 5' RACE reads with MiXCR, one row per CDR3 protein. The sample comprises 550,000 or so distinct CDR3 sequences, under 25% of which are singletons, and approximately 15% rests with the top ten. Sequenced here: PBMCs, sampled 15 days after the yellow fever booster vaccination. This TCR was sampled from a man aged 25 to 40 who received the YFV17D yellow fever vaccine.

CDR3: CASSSNRRTNTGELFF. The CDR3 DNA is TGTGCCAGTAGTTCAAACAGGCGCACGAACACCGGGGAGCTGTTTTTT. The gene calls are TRBV19 and TRBJ2-2; D perhaps matches TRBD1 (5 bases). The CDR3 extends over 16 amino acids. V gave up 5 bases and J gave up 0 bases, with 13 bases separating them. In germline, CDR1 is LNHDA, CDR2 SQIVND (reference sequence).